This T cell receptor (beta chain) was identified during a study of T cells in Graves' hyperthyroidism and ophthalmopathy. Together with thyroid ultrasound, orbital computed tomography, serum thyroxine and TRAb, clinical symptoms were used for diagnoses. Amplification of TCR beta CDR3 regions was performed using RNA transcripts as template. A set of HTBI primers served as the primers for a first-round RT-PCR of the TCR CDR3. TCRdb ran MiXCR on the multiplex PCR reads and lists one entry per CDR3 protein. Of roughly 520,000 distinct CDR3 sequences in the sample, 24% were seen once. Trimming cost V 2 bases and J 5 bases, with 15 bases left between them. Germline V gene data show CDR1 as MNHEY and CDR2 as SMNVEV (reference sequence). The CDR3 consists of 15 residues.

Sequencing was carried out using blood. This chain links TRBV27 with TRBJ1-2; D may be TRBD1 (6 bases). The clonotype was recovered from a woman aged 25 to 45 with Graves' ophthalmopathy. The CDR3 reads CASSLKYRESYGYTF. The CDR3 DNA sequence: TGTGCCAGCAGTTTAAAGTACAGGGAGAGTTATGGCTACACCTTC.